This T cell receptor beta chain was profiled in a study of post-analysis software for immune sequencing data. TCR beta cDNA libraries had unique molecular identifiers. A population of roughly 0.95 to 10 million T cells gave rise to roughly 0.5 million cDNA molecules. TCRdb used MiXCR to reprocess the PCR reads, holding one entry per CDR3 protein. The sample shows roughly 200,000 distinct CDR3 sequences, over 25% of them seen only once. The ends were cut back, 6 bases at V and 2 bases at J, with 15 bases in the middle. Germline V gene lookup returns CDR1 DFQATT and CDR2 SNEGSKA (reference sequence). The CDR3 sequence is 14 residues long. This clonotype was found a few times. Its target is not known. General study findings and limits: Normalized Chao1 diversity in multiple sclerosis patients fell significantly below that of controls. With TRBV5-6, TRBV5-1 and TRBV20-1 included, roughly five TRBV segments were more frequent in patients than in controls. Same-batch samples co-clustered strongly by F measure.

The sequence was collected from a girl aged 2 to 17 with multiple sclerosis. Source material: blood. V and J are TRBV20-1 and TRBJ2-3, with D perhaps being TRBD1 or TRBD2 (6 bases each). The CDR3, as DNA: TGCAGTGCGGATCTCGGGGGCGTCACAGATACGCAGTATTTT. Protein sequence: CSADLGGVTDTQYF.